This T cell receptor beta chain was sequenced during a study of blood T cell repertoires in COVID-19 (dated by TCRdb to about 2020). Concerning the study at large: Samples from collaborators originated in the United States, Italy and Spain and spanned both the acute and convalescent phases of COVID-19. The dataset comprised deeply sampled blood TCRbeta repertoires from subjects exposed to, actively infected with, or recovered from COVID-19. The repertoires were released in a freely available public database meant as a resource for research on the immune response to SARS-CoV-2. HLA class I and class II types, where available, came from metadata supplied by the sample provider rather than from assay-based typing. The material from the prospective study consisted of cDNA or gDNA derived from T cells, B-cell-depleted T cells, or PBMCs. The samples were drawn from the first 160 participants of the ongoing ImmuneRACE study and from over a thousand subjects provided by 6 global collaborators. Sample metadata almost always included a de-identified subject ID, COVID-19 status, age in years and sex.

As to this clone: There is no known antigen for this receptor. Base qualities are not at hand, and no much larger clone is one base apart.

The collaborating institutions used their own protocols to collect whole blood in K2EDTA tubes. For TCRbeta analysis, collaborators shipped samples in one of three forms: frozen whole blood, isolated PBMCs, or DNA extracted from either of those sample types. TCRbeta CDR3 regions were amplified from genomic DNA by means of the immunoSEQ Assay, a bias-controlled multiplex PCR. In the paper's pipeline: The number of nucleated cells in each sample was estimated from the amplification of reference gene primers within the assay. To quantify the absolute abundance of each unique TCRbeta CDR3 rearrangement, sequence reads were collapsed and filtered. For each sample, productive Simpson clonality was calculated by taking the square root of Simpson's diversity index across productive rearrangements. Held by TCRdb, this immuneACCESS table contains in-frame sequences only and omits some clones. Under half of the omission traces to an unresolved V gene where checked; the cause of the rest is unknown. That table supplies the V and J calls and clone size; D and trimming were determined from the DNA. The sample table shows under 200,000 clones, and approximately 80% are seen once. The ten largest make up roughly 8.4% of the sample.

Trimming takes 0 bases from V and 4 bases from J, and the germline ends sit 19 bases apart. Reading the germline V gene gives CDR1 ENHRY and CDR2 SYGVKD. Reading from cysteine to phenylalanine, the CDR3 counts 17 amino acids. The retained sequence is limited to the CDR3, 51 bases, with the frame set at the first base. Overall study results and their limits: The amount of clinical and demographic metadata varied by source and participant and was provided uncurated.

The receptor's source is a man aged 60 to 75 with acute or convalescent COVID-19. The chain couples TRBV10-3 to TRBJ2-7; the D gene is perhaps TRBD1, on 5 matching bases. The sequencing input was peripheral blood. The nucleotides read TGTGCCATCAGTGAGTCATCCGGACAAGGTCCGGTTTACGAGCAGTACTTC. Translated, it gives CAISESSGQGPVYEQYF.